Sequencing of this T cell receptor (beta chain) was carried out in a study of T cell repertoires in cytomegalovirus infection. Across the study: Matching HLA type and CMV infection were both indicated by public TCR beta signatures. Study-wide results and limits: HLA-C-restricted CMV-specific TCR beta clonotypes prevailed in the ex vivo response.

TCRdb redid the calling of the reads with MiXCR, one entry per CDR3 protein. The sample consists of roughly 120,000 distinct CDR3 sequences, roughly a tenth of them appearing once. Worth noting for this clonotype: Its antigen remains unknown.

Germline CDR1 and CDR2: MNHEY and SVGAGI. There are 11 residues in the CDR3. Trimming removed 8 bases from V and 8 bases from J, with 9 bases in between. The V gene is TRBV6-5, the J gene TRBJ1-4, with D hard to call. Specimen: PBMCs, sequenced either directly or after in vitro stimulation (not recorded which). The receptor comes from a human donor in good health (CMV status not recorded). Some clones in this sample may be carry-over from other donors' samples. The CDR3 bases are TGTGCCAGCGGGCCGAGGGAAAAACTGTTTTTT. This translates into CASGPREKLFF.